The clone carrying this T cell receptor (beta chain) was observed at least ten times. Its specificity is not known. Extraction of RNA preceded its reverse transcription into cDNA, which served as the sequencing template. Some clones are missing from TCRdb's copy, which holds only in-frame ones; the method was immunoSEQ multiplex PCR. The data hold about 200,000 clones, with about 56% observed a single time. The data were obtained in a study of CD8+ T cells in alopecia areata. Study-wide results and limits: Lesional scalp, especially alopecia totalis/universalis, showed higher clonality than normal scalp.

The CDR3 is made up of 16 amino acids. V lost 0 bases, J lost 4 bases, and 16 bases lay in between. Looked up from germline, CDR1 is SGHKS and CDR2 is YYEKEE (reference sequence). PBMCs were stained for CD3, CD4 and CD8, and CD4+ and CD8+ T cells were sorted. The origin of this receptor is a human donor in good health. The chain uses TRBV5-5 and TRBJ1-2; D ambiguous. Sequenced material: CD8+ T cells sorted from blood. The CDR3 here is CASSLELFEVLYGYTF. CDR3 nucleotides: TGTGCCAGCAGCTTGGAACTCTTTGAGGTCCTCTATGGCTACACCTTC. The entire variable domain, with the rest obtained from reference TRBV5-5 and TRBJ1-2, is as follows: DAGVTQSPTHLIKTRGQQVTLRCSPISGHKSVSWYQQVLGQGPQFIFQYYEKEERGRGNFPDRFSARQFPNYSSELNVNALLLGDSALYLCASSLELFEVLYGYTFGSGTRLTVV.